These 2 T cell receptor beta chains originate from one sample sequenced in a study of blood T cell repertoires in COVID-19. The table came from immunoSEQ multiplex PCR; TCRdb's copy has only in-frame clones and leaves some out. The repertoire holds under 300,000 clones, with about nine tenths as singletons. The sequenced material came from peripheral blood. These receptors were collected from a woman in her 40s who had recovered from COVID-19.

V usage is TRBV11-3 and J usage is TRBJ2-3; TRBD2 might be the D (5 bases). The CDR3 has 15 amino acids. Trimming pared 5 bases from V and 2 bases from J, leaving 14 bases between. Germline V lookup: CDR1 SGHNT, CDR2 YENEEA. This CDR3 is CASSQSGVNTDTQYF. Here the CDR3 DNA reads TGTGCCAGCAGCCAAAGCGGAGTTAACACAGATACGCAGTATTTT.

V is TRBV2 and J is TRBJ2-1; D unclear. Germline CDR1 SNHLY, CDR2 FYNNEI. The V end was cut by 6 bases, the J end by 8 bases, with 20 bases between. This CDR3 contains 15 residues. CDR3 in amino acids: CASSASTSTDYEQFF. The CDR3 bases are TGTGCCAGCAGCGCCTCGACGTCGACTGATTATGAGCAGTTCTTC.